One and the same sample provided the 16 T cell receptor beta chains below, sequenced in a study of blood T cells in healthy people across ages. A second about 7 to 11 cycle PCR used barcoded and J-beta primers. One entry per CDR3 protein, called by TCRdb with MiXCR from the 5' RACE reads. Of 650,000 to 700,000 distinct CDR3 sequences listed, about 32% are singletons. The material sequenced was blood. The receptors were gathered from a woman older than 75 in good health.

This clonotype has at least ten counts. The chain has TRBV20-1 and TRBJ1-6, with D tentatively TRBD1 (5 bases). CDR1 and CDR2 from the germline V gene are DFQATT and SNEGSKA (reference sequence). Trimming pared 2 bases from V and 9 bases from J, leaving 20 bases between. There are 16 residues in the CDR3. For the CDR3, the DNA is TGCAGTGCTAGAAACAAAATTCAGGGTGATGGTTCACCCCTCCACTTT. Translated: CSARNKIQGDGSPLHF.

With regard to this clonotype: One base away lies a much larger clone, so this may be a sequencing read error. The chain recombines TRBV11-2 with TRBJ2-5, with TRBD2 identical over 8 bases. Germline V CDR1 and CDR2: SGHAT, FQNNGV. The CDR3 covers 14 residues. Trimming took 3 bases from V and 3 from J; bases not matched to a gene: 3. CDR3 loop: CASSFGLAKETQYF. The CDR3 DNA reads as TGTGCCAGCAGCTTCGGACTAGCTAAAGAGACCCAGTACTTC.

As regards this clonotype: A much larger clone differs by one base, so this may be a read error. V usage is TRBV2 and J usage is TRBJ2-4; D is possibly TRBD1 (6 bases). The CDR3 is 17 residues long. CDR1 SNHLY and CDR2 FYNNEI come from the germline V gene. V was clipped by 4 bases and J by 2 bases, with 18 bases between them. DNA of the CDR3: TGTGCCAGCAGTGCTGGGGGCGCGCCGTCGACCAAAAACATTCAGTACTTC. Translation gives CASSAGGAPSTKNIQYF.

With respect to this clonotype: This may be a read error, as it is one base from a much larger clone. The CDR3 sequence is CASRPSGEDNEQFF. As DNA, the CDR3 is TGTGCCAGCAGGCCTAGCGGGGAGGACAATGAGCAGTTCTTC. The rearrangement uses TRBV7-2 and TRBJ2-1; 9 positions match TRBD2. The CDR3 loop spans 14 amino acids. In germline, CDR1 is SGHTA, CDR2 FQGNSA. Losses at the gene ends were 6 bases for V and 5 bases for J; bases not matched to a gene: 5.

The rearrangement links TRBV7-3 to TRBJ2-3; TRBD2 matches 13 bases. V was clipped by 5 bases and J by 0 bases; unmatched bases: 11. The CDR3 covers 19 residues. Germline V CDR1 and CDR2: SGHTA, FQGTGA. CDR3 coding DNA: TGTGCCAGCAGCCCCCATGGACTAGCGGGAGACGGAAGCACAGATACGCAGTATTTT. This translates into CASSPHGLAGDGSTDTQYF.

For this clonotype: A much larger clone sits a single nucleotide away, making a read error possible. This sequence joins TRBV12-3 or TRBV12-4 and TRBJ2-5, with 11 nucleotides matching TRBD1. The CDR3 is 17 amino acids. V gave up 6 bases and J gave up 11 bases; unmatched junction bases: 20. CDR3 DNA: TGTGCCAGCAGCCCAATCTCCGGGACAGGGGGGTACAATGAGCAGTACTTC. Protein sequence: CASSPISGTGGYNEQYF.

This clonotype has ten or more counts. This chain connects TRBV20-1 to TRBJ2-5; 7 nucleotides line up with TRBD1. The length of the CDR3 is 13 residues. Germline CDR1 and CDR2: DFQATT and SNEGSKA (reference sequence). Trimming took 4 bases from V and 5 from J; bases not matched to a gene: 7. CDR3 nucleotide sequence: TGCAGTGCTATAGGGGGCCGGTGGGAGACCCAGTACTTC. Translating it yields CSAIGGRWETQYF.

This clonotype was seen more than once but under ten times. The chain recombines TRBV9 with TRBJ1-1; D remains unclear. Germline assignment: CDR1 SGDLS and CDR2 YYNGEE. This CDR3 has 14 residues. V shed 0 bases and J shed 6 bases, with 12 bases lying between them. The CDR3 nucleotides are TGTGCCAGCAGCGTAGTTACTGGGGAGGCTGAAGCTTTCTTT. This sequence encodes CASSVVTGEAEAFF. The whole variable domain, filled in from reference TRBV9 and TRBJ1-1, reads DSGVTQTPKHLITATGQRVTLRCSPRSGDLSVYWYQQSLDQGLQFLIQYYNGEERAKGNILERFSAQQFPDLHSELNLSSLELGDSALYFCASSVVTGEAEAFFGQGTRLTVV.

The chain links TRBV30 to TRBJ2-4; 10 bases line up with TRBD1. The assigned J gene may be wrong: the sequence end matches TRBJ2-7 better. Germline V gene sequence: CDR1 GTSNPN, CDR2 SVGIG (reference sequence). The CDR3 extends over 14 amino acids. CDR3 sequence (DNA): TGTGCCTGGACCCTAGGGGGGACAGGGGCCGAGCAGTACTTC. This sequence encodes CAWTLGGTGAEQYF.

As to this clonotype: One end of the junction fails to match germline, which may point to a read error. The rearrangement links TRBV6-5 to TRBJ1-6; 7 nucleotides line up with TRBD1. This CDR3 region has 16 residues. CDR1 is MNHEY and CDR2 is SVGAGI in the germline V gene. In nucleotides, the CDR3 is TGTGCCAGCAGTTACTCTCGACAGGGAGGCGGTTCACCCTTCCACTTT. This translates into CASSYSRQGGGSPFHF.

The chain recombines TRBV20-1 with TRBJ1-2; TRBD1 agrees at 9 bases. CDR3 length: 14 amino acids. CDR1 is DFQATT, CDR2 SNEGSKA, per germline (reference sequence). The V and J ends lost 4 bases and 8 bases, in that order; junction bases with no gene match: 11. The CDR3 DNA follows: TGCAGTGCTACCAAGCCCGGGACAGGGAACGGCTACACCTTC. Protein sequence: CSATKPGTGNGYTF.

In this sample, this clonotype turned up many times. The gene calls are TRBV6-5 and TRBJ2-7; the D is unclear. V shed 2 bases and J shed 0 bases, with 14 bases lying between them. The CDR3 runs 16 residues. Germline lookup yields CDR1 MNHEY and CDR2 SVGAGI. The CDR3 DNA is TGTGCCAGCAGTTACGGCCCCCCCCGAAGCTCCTACGAGCAGTACTTC. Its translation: CASSYGPPRSSYEQYF.

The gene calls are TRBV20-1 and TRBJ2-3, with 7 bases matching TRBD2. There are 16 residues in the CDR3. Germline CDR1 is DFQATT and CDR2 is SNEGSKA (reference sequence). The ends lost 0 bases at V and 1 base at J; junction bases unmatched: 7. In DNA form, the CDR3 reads TGCAGTGCTAGAGATATCTTAGCGGGTCGCACAGATACGCAGTATTTT. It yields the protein CSARDILAGRTDTQYF.

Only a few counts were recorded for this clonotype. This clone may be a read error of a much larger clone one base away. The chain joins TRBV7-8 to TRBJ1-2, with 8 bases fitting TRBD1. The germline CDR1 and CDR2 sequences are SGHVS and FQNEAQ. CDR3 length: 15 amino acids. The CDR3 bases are TGTGCCGGCAGCACCGGGACAGGTCGTCTTTATGGCTACACCTTC. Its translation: CAGSTGTGRLYGYTF. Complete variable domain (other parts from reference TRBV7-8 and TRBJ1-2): GAGVSQSPRYKVAKRGQDVALRCDPISGHVSLFWYQQALGQGPEFLTYFQNEAQLDKSGLPSDRFFAERPEGSVSTLKIQRTQQEDSAVYLCAGSTGTGRLYGYTFGSGTRLTVV.

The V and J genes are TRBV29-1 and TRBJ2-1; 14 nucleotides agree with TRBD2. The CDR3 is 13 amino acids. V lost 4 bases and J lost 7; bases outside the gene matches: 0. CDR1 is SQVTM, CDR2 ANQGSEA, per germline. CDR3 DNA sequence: TGCAGCGTTGGGACTAGCGGGAGGAATGAGCAGTTCTTC. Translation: CSVGTSGRNEQFF.

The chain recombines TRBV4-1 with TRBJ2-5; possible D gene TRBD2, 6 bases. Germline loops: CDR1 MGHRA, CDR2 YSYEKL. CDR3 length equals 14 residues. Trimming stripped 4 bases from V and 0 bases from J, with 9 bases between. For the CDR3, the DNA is TGCGCCAGCAGCCGGGTAGCGGACCAAGAGACCCAGTACTTC. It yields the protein CASSRVADQETQYF.